This TCR beta chain was sequenced during a study of blood T cell repertoires in COVID-19 (dated by TCRdb to the early 2020s). A note on the overall study: Collaborator samples came from the United States, Italy and Spain and covered acute and convalescent phases of COVID-19. Nearly every sample came with metadata listing a de-identified subject ID, COVID-19 status, age in years and sex. Samples were obtained from the ongoing ImmuneRACE study (first 160 participants) and from over 1,000 subjects provided by 6 global collaborators. Where available, HLA class I and class II types were taken from metadata supplied by the sample provider and were not determined by assay-based typing. The prospective study material was composed of cDNA or gDNA derived from T cells, B-cell-depleted T cells, or PBMCs. A freely available public database, intended as a resource for researchers studying the immune response to SARS-CoV-2, is where the repertoires were released. Deeply sampled blood TCRbeta repertoires from subjects exposed to, actively infected with, or recovered from COVID-19 were included in the dataset.

Each collaborating institution followed its own protocols to collect whole blood in K2EDTA tubes. For TCRbeta analysis, collaborator samples were shipped as frozen whole blood, as isolated PBMCs, or as DNA extracted from either sample type. With respect to this clone: What antigen it recognizes has not been identified. No much larger clone exists at a distance of one base, and base qualities are not known.

The immunoSEQ Assay, a bias-controlled multiplex PCR, was used to amplify TCRbeta CDR3 regions from genomic DNA. Regarding the original processing steps: The number of nucleated cells in each sample was estimated by amplification of reference gene primers within the assay. Sequence reads were collapsed and filtered to measure the absolute abundance of every unique TCRbeta CDR3 rearrangement. For each sample, productive Simpson clonality was calculated as the square root of Simpson's diversity index over productive rearrangements. TCRdb took this table from immuneACCESS and kept in-frame rearrangements with V and J called. Such tables lack part of the clones; where checked against another copy, unresolved V genes explain under half of the gap, and the rest is unexplained. V and J calls and clone size are given by that table; D and trimming were obtained from the DNA. Here the sample has roughly 140,000 clones; 85% occur a single time. 2.5% to 3% of the sample goes to the ten largest clones.

The germline V gene yields SGHTA for CDR1 and FQGNSA for CDR2. Trimming removed 3 bases from V and 6 bases from J, leaving 15 bases between the germline ends. From the cysteine through the phenylalanine, the CDR3 covers 15 amino acids. The sequence is cut down to CDR3 DNA, 45 bases in frame from base 1. Overall results and qualifications from the work: How much clinical and demographic metadata was included differed by source and by participant, and the metadata was provided uncurated.

This clonotype originated in a woman aged 40 to 50 with active or convalescent COVID-19. The rearranged segments are TRBV7-2 and TRBJ1-5; tentative D gene TRBD1, with 5 bases matching. The sample comprised peripheral blood. The nucleotides are TGTGCCAGCAGCTTCCGGGGCGGGGCGGGTCAGCCCCAGCATTTT. Its coded protein is CASSFRGGAGQPQHF.